A selection of T cell receptor beta chains follows, all from one sample in a study of CD8 T cells in Susac syndrome. TCRdb called the immunoSEQ multiplex PCR reads again in MiXCR, with one record for every CDR3 protein. This repertoire shows just over 150,000 distinct CDR3 sequences, 85% to 95% found once; its top ten account for approximately 0.17%. Sequenced input: CD4+ T cells from PBMCs. Receptor source: a human donor with Susac syndrome. The CDR3 runs from the conserved cysteine through the conserved F or W. The D gene is left open where the match is weak. Some rows have no size entry. The others give once, few or many, or a class for an expanded clone.

>TRBJ2-5|TRBV11-1|-|-
CASSFNRDQETQYF
TGTGCCAGCAGCTTCAACAGGGATCAAGAGACCCAGTACTTC
>TRBJ2-7|TRBV4-1|-|-
CASSLPRGGTASYEQYF
TGCGCCAGCAGCCTCCCGAGGGGCGGAACCGCATCATACGAGCAGTACTTC
>TRBJ1-1|TRBV4-3|-|-
CASSQVLYRDQAFF
TGCGCCAGCAGCCAAGTCTTGTACCGGGACCAAGCTTTCTTT
>TRBJ2-7|TRBV29-1|-|-
CSVSGTPVFYEQYF
TGCAGCGTTAGTGGGACACCGGTTTTTTACGAGCAGTACTTC
>TRBJ2-3|TRBV4-3|-|-
CASSQERGDSGRGNTQYF
TGCGCCAGCAGCCAAGAACGGGGTGATTCAGGCCGGGGAAATACGCAGTATTTT
>TRBJ2-2|TRBV6-5|-|-
CASSYTIQGNGELFF
TGTGCCAGCAGTTACACCATCCAGGGCAATGGGGAGCTGTTTTTT
>TRBJ1-6|TRBV10-3|-|-
CAISEFVGNSPLHF
TGTGCCATCAGTGAGTTTGTCGGGAATTCACCCCTCCACTTT
>TRBJ2-6|TRBV25-1|-|-
CASSDNPGLGTGANVLTF
TGTGCCAGCAGTGACAACCCGGGACTTGGTACCGGGGCCAACGTCCTGACTTTC
>TRBJ1-6|TRBV3-1|-|-
CASSQGQQFYNSPLHF
TGTGCCAGCAGCCAAGGGCAGCAGTTCTATAATTCACCCCTCCACTTT
>TRBJ1-3|TRBV18|few|TRBD1
CASSPGQAGNTIYF
TGTGCCAGCTCACCGGGACAGGCGGGAAACACCATATATTTT
>TRBJ2-7|TRBV4-1|-|TRBD1
CASSRSRGQGYEQYF
TGCGCCAGCAGCCGCAGCCGGGGACAGGGGTACGAGCAGTACTTC
>TRBJ1-1|TRBV19|-|-
CASSTRQVLTSRATEAFF
TGTGCCAGTAGTACAAGACAGGTTCTCACCTCAAGGGCCACTGAAGCTTTCTTT
>TRBJ2-5|TRBV20-1|-|-
CSAEPGGSETQYF
TGCAGTGCCGAGCCGGGGGGCTCGGAGACCCAGTACTTC
>TRBJ2-5|TRBV12-3/TRBV12-4|-|TRBD2
CASSILAGQETQYF
TGTGCCAGCAGTATACTAGCGGGGCAAGAGACCCAGTACTTC
>TRBJ2-1|TRBV20-1|-|TRBD1
CSANGAGTGAPNEQFF
TGCAGTGCTAATGGGGCCGGGACAGGGGCTCCCAATGAGCAGTTCTTC
>TRBJ1-6|TRBV20-1|-|-
CSVPDPGANSPLHF
TGCAGTGTTCCGGACCCGGGGGCGAATTCACCCCTCCACTTT
>TRBJ2-4|TRBV27|-|-
CASSLFAGLDIQYF
TGTGCCAGCAGTTTATTCGCCGGGCTCGACATTCAGTACTTC
>TRBJ2-2|TRBV27|-|TRBD2
CASGRLAGATGELFF
TGTGCCAGCGGAAGACTAGCGGGGGCCACCGGGGAGCTGTTTTTT